This entry lists 25 T cell receptor beta chains sequenced from one sample in a study of cytomegalovirus exposure and HLA in healthy donors. Libraries were prepared by immunoSEQ multiplex PCR; TCRdb keeps only in-frame clonotypes and omits some of them. The sample lists approximately 300,000 clones; about 90% were seen once. Sample: PBMCs. Receptors were obtained from a woman in her twenties or thirties in good health and CMV-seropositive.

This clone appeared once. V is TRBV2 and J is TRBJ1-5; 9 nucleotides align to TRBD1. Unmatched junction bases numbered 5, after V lost 6 bases and J lost 2 bases. This CDR3 is 15 amino acids long. Looked up from germline, CDR1 is SNHLY and CDR2 is FYNNEI. The DNA for the CDR3 is TGTGCCAGCAGGAGGACAGGGGTCGGCAATCAGCCCCAGCATTTT. Translating gives CASRRTGVGNQPQHF.

The chain is built from TRBV9 and TRBJ2-2; D gene uncertain. The V and J ends lost 4 bases and 0 bases respectively, with 7 bases between them. This CDR3 is built from 14 residues. Per the germline V gene, CDR1 is SGDLS and CDR2 is YYNGEE. The CDR3 sequence is CASSPRPNTGELFF. For the CDR3, the DNA is TGTGCCAGCAGCCCAAGACCGAACACCGGGGAGCTGTTTTTT.

With regard to this clone: Other DNA sequences in this specimen translate into the identical CDR3. This chain joins TRBV5-1 and TRBJ2-7; TRBD1 aligns across 9 bases. V lost 3 bases to trimming and J lost 3 bases; unmatched junction nucleotides: 1. The CDR3 spans 13 residues. In germline, CDR1 is SGHRS, CDR2 YFSETQ. CDR3 sequence reads: CASSSGQGYEQYF. DNA for the CDR3: TGCGCCAGCAGCTCGGGACAGGGCTACGAGCAGTACTTC.

This clone occurred once. This chain uses TRBV4-3 with TRBJ2-7; TRBD1 matches 8 bases. Germline CDR1 LGHNA, CDR2 YSLEER. This CDR3 comprises 14 residues. The V segment lost 3 bases and the J segment 0 bases; nucleotides outside the gene matches: 1. DNA of the CDR3: TGCGCCAGCAGCCAGGGACAGGTCTCCTACGAGCAGTACTTC. This encodes CASSQGQVSYEQYF.

The chain is built from TRBV7-9 and TRBJ1-2; D ambiguous. CDR3 length: 11 amino acids. V lost 6 bases and J 8 bases, leaving 10 bases between the germline ends. The germline gives CDR1 SEHNR, CDR2 FQNEAQ (reference sequence). The CDR3 here is CASSYSTGYTF. CDR3 coding DNA: TGTGCCAGCAGTTATAGTACAGGCTACACCTTC. Complete variable domain (other parts from reference TRBV7-9 and TRBJ1-2): DTGVSQNPRHKITKRGQNVTFRCDPISEHNRLYWYRQTLGQGPEFLTYFQNEAQLEKSRLLSDRFSAERPKGSFSTLEIQRTEQGDSAMYLCASSYSTGYTFGSGTRLTVV.

This chain joins TRBV5-1 and TRBJ1-2; tentative D call: TRBD1 (5 bases). The CDR3 contains 15 residues. Per germline, CDR1 SGHRS and CDR2 YFSETQ. Trimming removed 4 bases from V and 8 bases from J, with 21 bases in between. CDR3 in DNA: TGCGCCAGCAGCGCATTTTCGGGCCATAGGGACGGCTACACCTTC. Its translation: CASSAFSGHRDGYTF. Drawing the rest from reference TRBV5-1 and TRBJ1-2, the complete variable domain is KAGVTQTPRYLIKTRGQQVTLSCSPISGHRSVSWYQQTPGQGLQFLFEYFSETQRNKGNFPGRFSGRQFSNSRSEMNVSTLELGDSALYLCASSAFSGHRDGYTFGSGTRLTVV.

Only one count was recorded for this clone. The V gene is TRBV9, the J gene TRBJ2-3; tentative D call: TRBD2 (5 bases). Germline-derived CDR1 and CDR2 are SGDLS and YYNGEE. This CDR3 comprises 13 residues. V was clipped by 0 bases and J by 6 bases, with 8 bases between them. The CDR3, as DNA: TGTGCCAGCAGCGTAGGAGGGTTGGATACGCAGTATTTT. It specifies CASSVGGLDTQYF.

This clone was picked up a small number of times. This rearrangement joins TRBV4-1 to TRBJ2-7, with D perhaps TRBD1 (5 bases). Trimming took 3 bases from V and 2 from J, leaving 11 bases between them. The length of the CDR3 is 14 residues. CDR1 is MGHRA, CDR2 YSYEKL, per germline. DNA of the CDR3: TGCGCCAGCAGCCAGATAAAAGGGGCCTACGAGCAGTACTTC. Its protein is CASSQIKGAYEQYF.

Concerning this clone: The junction does not match germline at one end; this may be a read error. The chain is built from TRBV2 and TRBJ2-7; 8 bases align to TRBD1. CDR3 size: 14 residues. Germline CDR1 is SNHLY and CDR2 is FYNNEI. CDR3 amino acids: CASSEQGQGYEQYF. The CDR3 coding sequence is TGTGCCAGCAGTGAACAAGGACAGGGCTACGAACAGTACTTC.

The rearrangement uses TRBV7-2 and TRBJ2-6; D is undetermined. Looked up from germline, CDR1 is SGHTA and CDR2 is FQGNSA. Trimming left V 1 base short and J 0 bases short, with 1 base between. The CDR3 runs to 14 residues. CDR3 protein: CASSLGSGANVLTF. CDR3 sequence (DNA): TGTGCCAGCAGCTTAGGCTCTGGGGCCAACGTCCTGACTTTC.

V is TRBV7-2 and J is TRBJ2-7; D remains unclear. V gave up 2 bases and J gave up 5 bases, with 16 bases separating them. CDR1 and CDR2 from the germline V gene are SGHTA and FQGNSA. This CDR3 region has 15 residues. This CDR3 is CASSLRTATLHEQYF. The CDR3, as DNA: TGTGCCAGCAGCTTAAGGACCGCCACTCTACACGAGCAGTACTTC.

The CDR3 DNA follows: TGTGCCAGTAGTATACCCGGACAGGGGGCCCGTCAGCCCCAGCATTTT. Its translation: CASSIPGQGARQPQHF. The chain has TRBV19 and TRBJ1-5, with 11 positions matching TRBD1. With V trimmed by 2 bases and J by 6 bases, 6 bases remained unmatched. The CDR3 extends over 16 amino acids. The V gene's germline CDR1 is LNHDA and CDR2 SQIVND (reference sequence).

The chain has TRBV7-2 and TRBJ2-7; 7 nucleotides align to TRBD2. Per the germline V gene, CDR1 is SGHTA and CDR2 is FQGNSA. V lost 6 bases and J lost 7; bases outside the gene matches: 9. The CDR3 spans 13 residues. The CDR3 loop reads CASRFGTTGEQYF. DNA for the CDR3: TGTGCCAGCAGGTTCGGGACTACGGGTGAGCAGTACTTC.

The rearrangement joins TRBV6-5 to TRBJ1-2; no clear D gene. The length of the CDR3 is 14 residues. Germline CDR1 is MNHEY and CDR2 is SVGAGI. The germline V and J ends were trimmed by 6 bases and 3 bases, with 14 bases remaining between them. The CDR3 spells CASRRSGIDYGYTF. In nucleotides, the CDR3 is TGTGCCAGCAGGCGCAGCGGGATAGACTATGGCTACACCTTC.

V usage is TRBV14 and J usage is TRBJ1-1; 7 bases agree with TRBD1. The CDR3 spans 17 residues. Losses at the gene ends were 5 bases for V and 0 bases for J; bases not matched to a gene: 12. Looked up from germline, CDR1 is SGHDN and CDR2 is FVKESK. CDR3 loop: CASSSHGQGVMNTEAFF. The CDR3 DNA sequence: TGTGCCAGCAGCTCACACGGGCAGGGGGTGATGAACACTGAAGCTTTCTTT.

The chain uses TRBV19 and TRBJ1-2, with D uncertain. The germline V gene encodes CDR1 LNHDA and CDR2 SQIVND (reference sequence). V gave up 7 bases and J gave up 5 bases, with 20 bases separating them. This CDR3 contains 15 residues. The CDR3 coding sequence is TGTGCCAGTATCCCTGCGAATTCTGCTTGGTATGGCTACACCTTC. It encodes CASIPANSAWYGYTF.

This chain joins TRBV30 and TRBJ2-5; TRBD1 matches 12 bases. Germline trimming cut 5 bases from V and 4 bases from J; bases unmatched to any gene: 11. The germline gives CDR1 GTSNPN, CDR2 SVGIG (reference sequence). The CDR3 runs to 16 residues. CDR3 sequence reads: CAWARRDRGRRETQYF. CDR3 coding DNA: TGTGCCTGGGCAAGGAGGGACAGGGGGCGGAGAGAGACCCAGTACTTC.

The chain has TRBV19 and TRBJ2-7; D might be TRBD1 (5 bases). Germline CDR1 is LNHDA and CDR2 is SQIVND (reference sequence). The CDR3 loop spans 14 amino acids. V lost 3 bases and J lost 2, with 11 bases in between. CDR3 amino acids: CASSMAGLAYEQYF. The CDR3 nucleotides are TGTGCCAGTAGTATGGCAGGGTTAGCCTACGAGCAGTACTTC. Variable domain in full (rest from reference TRBV19 and TRBJ2-7): DGGITQSPKYLFRKEGQNVTLSCEQNLNHDAMYWYRQDPGQGLRLIYYSQIVNDFQKGDIAEGYSVSREKKESFPLTVTSAQKNPTAFYLCASSMAGLAYEQYFGPGTRLTVT.

This clone was observed once. This sequence joins TRBV18 and TRBJ1-3; D call uncertain. CDR1 and CDR2 (germline): KGHSH, LQKENI. The length of the CDR3 is 16 residues. Trimming took 2 bases from V and 0 from J, leaving 11 bases between them. The CDR3 loop is CASSPGPSYSGNTIYF. CDR3 sequence (DNA): TGTGCCAGCTCACCAGGACCCTCCTACTCTGGAAACACCATATATTTT.

The sample holds a few counts of this clone. The chain links TRBV10-3 to TRBJ2-7, with 9 bases aligning to TRBD1. The ends lost 8 bases at V and 4 bases at J; junction bases unmatched: 9. In germline, CDR1 is ENHRY, CDR2 SYGVKD. The CDR3 spans 14 residues. The CDR3, as DNA: TGTGCCATCGGGGACACAGGGGGCCAGTACGAGCAGTACTTC. Its translation is CAIGDTGGQYEQYF.

This chain joins TRBV4-3 and TRBJ2-2, with D perhaps TRBD2 (5 bases). From germline, CDR1 is LGHNA and CDR2 YSLEER. The CDR3 consists of 16 residues. V was pared by 0 bases and J by 3 bases, with 11 bases between. CDR3 sequence (DNA): TGCGCCAGCAGCCAAGATGTAGCGTCTTACACCGGGGAGCTGTTTTTT. Translating gives CASSQDVASYTGELFF.

The V and J genes are TRBV30 and TRBJ1-1, with 7 bases identical to TRBD1. V gave up 3 bases and J gave up 4 bases; unmatched junction bases: 5. The V gene's germline CDR1 is GTSNPN and CDR2 SVGIG (reference sequence). The CDR3 is made up of 13 amino acids. CDR3 region: CAWRRQGITEAFF. The CDR3 DNA is TGTGCCTGGAGAAGACAGGGCATCACTGAAGCTTTCTTT. Complete variable domain (other parts from reference TRBV30 and TRBJ1-1): SQTIHQWPATLVQPVGSPLSLECTVEGTSNPNLYWYRQAAGRGLQLLFYSVGIGQISSEVPQNLSASRPQDRQFILSSKKLLLSDSGFYLCAWRRQGITEAFFGQGTRLTVV.

The rearrangement joins TRBV4-1 to TRBJ1-3; D is uncertain. Trimming removed 5 bases at V and 1 base at J, with 12 bases between. Per germline, CDR1 MGHRA and CDR2 YSYEKL. The CDR3 contains 15 residues. The CDR3, as DNA: TGCGCCAGCAGCGTTCTGGGGAAATCTGGAAACACCATATATTTT. As protein: CASSVLGKSGNTIYF.

The chain combines TRBV9 with TRBJ2-7, with a weak D call TRBD1 (5 bases). Trimming took 0 bases from V and 2 from J, leaving 9 bases between them. This CDR3 spans 14 amino acids. The V gene's germline CDR1 is SGDLS and CDR2 YYNGEE. CDR3 in amino acids: CASSVDRLTYEQYF. DNA for the CDR3: TGTGCCAGCAGCGTAGACAGGTTGACCTACGAGCAGTACTTC. Full variable domain (outside the CDR3, taken from reference TRBV9 and TRBJ2-7): DSGVTQTPKHLITATGQRVTLRCSPRSGDLSVYWYQQSLDQGLQFLIQYYNGEERAKGNILERFSAQQFPDLHSELNLSSLELGDSALYFCASSVDRLTYEQYFGPGTRLTVT.

The chain combines TRBV7-9 with TRBJ2-7; D call uncertain. Trimming cost V 4 bases and J 2 bases, with 9 bases left between them. The CDR3 totals 13 residues. The V gene's germline CDR1 is SEHNR and CDR2 FQNEAQ (reference sequence). DNA of the CDR3: TGTGCCAGCAGCTCCCCGCGTACCTACGAGCAGTACTTC. Its protein is CASSSPRTYEQYF.